This is a list of T cell receptor beta chains from one sample in a study of T cell responses to AZD1222 COVID-19 vaccine. Data came from immunoSEQ multiplex PCR; TCRdb stores just in-frame clones and leaves some out. This sample yields over 50,000 clones, of which around 89% are seen a single time; roughly 15% belongs to the top ten. Sequences were derived from peripheral blood, sampled 28 days after the second AZD1222 dose. These receptor sequences come from an adult who received the AZD1222 COVID-19 vaccine. The CDR3 runs from the conserved cysteine through the conserved F or W. Fields, in order: D gene, V gene, clone size, CDR3 length, J gene, CDR3 protein, CDR3 DNA. A D gene is named only where the DNA matches it firmly. Size values are once, few and many counts, or a class for expanded clones, and some rows have none.

-	TRBV30	-	13	TRBJ2-5	CALQKGPVETQYF	TGTGCCTTACAAAAAGGCCCGGTGGAGACCCAGTACTTC
TRBD1	TRBV24-1	-	17	TRBJ2-2	CATSDPLTGETGGELFF	TGTGCCACCAGTGATCCCTTGACAGGGGAGACGGGCGGGGAGCTGTTTTTT
TRBD1	TRBV4-1	-	16	TRBJ2-2	CASSQDTGGKWGELFF	TGCGCCAGCAGCCAAGATACAGGGGGCAAGTGGGGGGAGCTGTTTTTT
-	TRBV5-1	-	15	TRBJ1-6	CASGKGEPYNSPLHF	TGCGCCAGCGGGAAAGGGGAACCCTATAATTCACCCCTCCACTTT
TRBD2	TRBV24-1	-	13	TRBJ2-5	CATGSGGGETQYF	TGTGCCACCGGTAGCGGGGGCGGAGAGACCCAGTACTTC
TRBD2	TRBV10-2	-	14	TRBJ2-2	CASRLAGNTGELFF	TGCGCCAGCAGACTAGCGGGGAACACCGGGGAGCTGTTTTTT
-	TRBV5-5	-	14	TRBJ2-5	CASSFLAGGETQYF	TGTGCCAGCAGCTTTTTGGCCGGAGGGGAGACCCAGTACTTC
-	TRBV6-1	-	14	TRBJ2-3	CASSEFEERDTQYF	TGTGCCAGCAGTGAATTTGAAGAAAGGGATACGCAGTATTTT
-	TRBV4-1	-	15	TRBJ1-4	CASSQERAGGGKLFF	TGCGCCAGCAGCCAAGAGAGGGCGGGGGGAGGAAAACTGTTTTTT
TRBD1	TRBV10-3	-	13	TRBJ1-2	CAIRAGGRYGYTF	TGTGCCATCAGGGCAGGGGGCCGGTATGGCTACACCTTC
-	TRBV27	-	13	TRBJ1-2	CASKPVGFGGYTF	TGTGCCAGCAAACCGGTGGGTTTTGGCGGCTACACCTTC
-	TRBV2	-	13	TRBJ1-2	CASSAWGLDGYTF	TGTGCCAGCAGTGCATGGGGTTTGGATGGCTACACCTTC
-	TRBV5-4	-	15	TRBJ1-4	CASSFGGSRNEKLFF	TGTGCCAGCAGCTTTGGAGGGAGCCGGAATGAAAAACTGTTTTTT
-	TRBV21-1	once	14	TRBJ1-1	CASSTQGMNTEAFF	TGTGCCAGCAGCACCCAGGGGATGAACACTGAAGCTTTCTTT
TRBD2	TRBV2	-	17	TRBJ2-3	CASSDLAGGNWRDTQYF	TGTGCCAGCAGTGACCTAGCGGGGGGGAATTGGAGAGATACGCAGTATTTT
-	TRBV19	medium-sized	14	TRBJ2-7	CASSIGGTAYEQYF	TGTGCCAGTAGTATAGGAGGGACGGCCTACGAGCAGTACTTC
TRBD2	TRBV28	-	17	TRBJ2-1	CASSRGFTSGKEPEQFF	TGTGCCAGCAGCCGGGGCTTTACTAGCGGGAAAGAACCCGAGCAGTTCTTC
TRBD2	TRBV4-3	-	18	TRBJ2-7	CASSQAMPGSSGIYEQYF	TGCGCCAGCAGCCAAGCCATGCCGGGCTCTAGCGGCATCTACGAGCAGTACTTC
-	TRBV11-2	-	16	TRBJ2-4	CASSYGAGPAKNIQYF	TGTGCCAGCAGCTACGGAGCGGGCCCAGCCAAAAACATTCAGTACTTC
TRBD2	TRBV3-1/TRBV3-2	-	16	TRBJ2-7	CASSQGTSGSNGEQYF	TGTGCCAGCAGCCAAGGAACTAGCGGGAGTAATGGCGAGCAGTACTTC
-	TRBV9	-	14	TRBJ2-6	CASSRSSGANVLTF	TGTGCCAGCAGCAGGAGCTCTGGGGCCAACGTCCTGACTTTC
-	TRBV15	-	16	TRBJ2-1	CATSREVPSSYNEQFF	TGTGCCACCAGCAGAGAGGTGCCGAGCTCCTACAATGAGCAGTTCTTC
-	TRBV7-2	-	15	TRBJ2-7	CASSPSRTKMGEQYF	TGTGCCAGCAGCCCATCAAGGACGAAAATGGGCGAGCAGTACTTC
-	TRBV25-1	-	16	TRBJ2-1	CASAESGPSSYNEQFF	TGTGCCAGCGCGGAAAGCGGACCTAGCTCCTACAATGAGCAGTTCTTC
-	TRBV21-1	-	15	TRBJ2-7	CASSKGPAGSYEQYF	TGTGCCAGCAGCAAAGGTCCAGCAGGGTCCTACGAGCAGTACTTC
-	TRBV6-6	-	12	TRBJ2-7	CASSSSRNEQYF	TGTGCCAGCAGTTCCTCTAGGAACGAGCAGTACTTC
TRBD1	TRBV6-5	-	15	TRBJ1-2	CASIPTGTPNYGYTF	TGTGCCAGCATTCCGACAGGGACCCCAAACTATGGCTACACCTTC
TRBD2	TRBV6-2/TRBV6-3	-	16	TRBJ2-3	CASSSVAGVDKDTQYF	TGTGCCAGCAGTTCCGTAGCGGGAGTCGATAAAGATACGCAGTATTTT
-	TRBV5-1	-	14	TRBJ2-3	CASAVQGSTDTQYF	TGCGCCAGCGCGGTTCAGGGGAGCACAGATACGCAGTATTTT
-	TRBV2	once	15	TRBJ2-7	CASSETVTSSYEQYF	TGTGCCAGCAGTGAAACGGTGACTAGCTCCTACGAGCAGTACTTC